These 19 T cell receptor beta chains originate from one sample sequenced in a study of cytomegalovirus exposure and HLA in healthy donors. Primers: 60 Vbeta forward and 13 Jbeta reverse. The assay was immunoSEQ multiplex PCR, and TCRdb's table has in-frame clones only and misses some. The sample contains roughly 200,000 clones, approximately 80% of which appear only once. Sample: PBMCs. The origin of the receptors is a man aged 45 to 65 in good health and CMV-seronegative.

On this clone itself: One junction end does not reproduce the germline sequence, and a read error may be involved. This rearrangement joins TRBV7-9 to TRBJ2-3; D might be TRBD2 (7 bases). The CDR3 consists of 15 residues. The germline gives CDR1 SEHNR, CDR2 FQNEAQ (reference sequence). DNA of the CDR3: TGTTCCAGCAGCTTAGGGGGAGGGAGCACAGATACGCAGTATTTT. Protein product: CSSSLGGGSTDTQYF.

This chain links TRBV2 with TRBJ2-2; D is uncertain. The CDR3 spans 11 residues. CDR1 and CDR2 (germline): SNHLY, FYNNEI. Trimming cost V 3 bases and J 7 bases, with 3 bases left between them. The CDR3 reads CASSDIGELFF. The CDR3 DNA reads TGTGCCAGCAGTGATATCGGGGAGCTGTTTTTT.

This clone was recorded a few times. The gene calls are TRBV19 and TRBJ2-1; D may be TRBD2 (6 bases). V was clipped by 3 bases and J by 9 bases, with 12 bases between them. Germline V gene sequence: CDR1 LNHDA, CDR2 SQIVND (reference sequence). The CDR3 extends over 13 amino acids. This CDR3 is CASSILKAGEQFF. The CDR3 DNA reads as TGTGCCAGTAGTATCCTCAAAGCGGGTGAGCAGTTCTTC.

This clone was seen a handful of times. The rearrangement joins TRBV7-8 to TRBJ1-1; perhaps TRBD1 as D (5 bases). The CDR3 runs 12 residues. The V and J ends lost 5 bases and 8 bases respectively, with 12 bases between them. Germline CDR1 reads SGHVS; CDR2 reads FQNEAQ. CDR3 in DNA: TGTGCCAGCAGCGAAGGACACAGGGAAGCTTTCTTT. The encoded protein is CASSEGHREAFF.

The V and J genes are TRBV19 and TRBJ2-7, with D possibly matching TRBD1 (6 bases). Germline CDR1 is LNHDA and CDR2 is SQIVND (reference sequence). This CDR3 region has 14 residues. V was clipped by 2 bases and J by 2 bases, with 10 bases between them. As DNA, the CDR3 is TGTGCCAGTAGTATAATGACAGGTACCTACGAGCAGTACTTC. This translates into CASSIMTGTYEQYF.

This rearrangement joins TRBV28 to TRBJ2-3, with TRBD1 matching over 12 bases. CDR1 and CDR2 (germline): MDHEN, SYDVKM. This CDR3 comprises 16 residues. After removal of 5 bases from V and 5 bases from J, the junction contained 8 bases not matched to a gene. DNA of the CDR3: TGTGCCAGCAGTACCGCCGGGACAGGGGGCAGAGATACGCAGTATTTT. Residues: CASSTAGTGGRDTQYF.

CDR3 bases: TGTGCCAGCTCACTGGGACAGGCGGGGGAGCAGTACTTC. It specifies CASSLGQAGEQYF. The chain joins TRBV18 to TRBJ2-7; the match to TRBD1 covers 8 bases. The CDR3 loop spans 13 amino acids. Germline V lookup: CDR1 KGHSH, CDR2 LQKENI. V shed 4 bases, J shed 7 bases, and the junction held 6 bases outside the gene matches.

This chain joins TRBV27 and TRBJ2-1, with a possible D match to TRBD1 (6 bases). Germline-derived CDR1 and CDR2 are MNHEY and SMNVEV (reference sequence). Trimming pared 2 bases from V and 7 bases from J, leaving 15 bases between. The CDR3 runs to 15 residues. The CDR3 sequence is CASSLNRGRGNEQFF. The DNA for the CDR3 is TGTGCCAGCAGTTTAAATAGGGGCAGGGGTAATGAGCAGTTCTTC.

This rearrangement joins TRBV30 to TRBJ2-5, with TRBD1 matching 8 bases. The J call may be faulty, since TRBJ2-7 better matches the DNA end. CDR1 and CDR2 from the germline V gene are GTSNPN and SVGIG (reference sequence). The CDR3 is 14 amino acids. The CDR3 nucleotides read TGTGCCTGGAGTGTCTGGACAGGGCTCGGCGAGCAGTACTTC. Translation: CAWSVWTGLGEQYF.

The rearrangement uses TRBV7-8 and TRBJ2-7, with TRBD1 as a possible D gene (5 bases). The V gene lost 5 bases and the J gene lost 2 bases, with 16 bases spanning the gap. Germline V lookup: CDR1 SGHVS, CDR2 FQNEAQ. The CDR3 totals 15 residues. CDR3 loop: CASSPSSRATYEQYF. The CDR3 region has the DNA TGTGCCAGCAGCCCCAGTAGCAGGGCTACCTACGAGCAGTACTTC.

This clone showed up just a few times. The chain carries TRBV30 and TRBJ2-7; TRBD1 agrees at 9 bases. Germline-derived CDR1 and CDR2 are GTSNPN and SVGIG (reference sequence). This CDR3 is built from 15 residues. With 5 bases clipped from V and 2 bases from J, the junction kept 10 bases outside the gene matches. The CDR3 nucleotides read TGTGCCTGGGAGTTCCAGCGGGACAGGGCCTACGAGCAGTACTTC. It translates to CAWEFQRDRAYEQYF.

The chain combines TRBV2 with TRBJ2-7; TRBD2 agrees at 8 bases. Germline-derived CDR1 and CDR2 are SNHLY and FYNNEI. The junction had 15 bases not matched to a gene; V was cut back by 9 bases and J by 5 bases. The CDR3 has 15 residues. The CDR3 bases are TGTGCCAGGTATCGTTTTCTAGCGGGTTTGGACGAGCAGTACTTC. It translates to CARYRFLAGLDEQYF.

The gene calls are TRBV19 and TRBJ2-1; possible D gene TRBD2, 6 bases. Per germline, CDR1 LNHDA and CDR2 SQIVND (reference sequence). The CDR3 length is 14 residues. Trimming removed 2 bases from V and 8 bases from J, with 13 bases in between. CDR3 region: CASSIRRGVDEQFF. In nucleotides, the CDR3 is TGTGCCAGTAGTATACGGAGGGGAGTGGATGAGCAGTTCTTC.

This clone was seen a single time. This chain links TRBV5-4 with TRBJ2-1, with unresolved D. CDR1 is SGHNT and CDR2 is YYREEE in the germline V gene (reference sequence). V was shortened by 5 bases and J by 0 bases, with 15 bases between the two germline ends. CDR3 length: 16 residues. CDR3 DNA: TGTGCCAGCAGTCCTTCTTCAATTAGCTCCTACAATGAGCAGTTCTTC. Translated, it gives CASSPSSISSYNEQFF.

This clone occurred a few times. The chain employs TRBV10-1 and TRBJ2-3, with D perhaps TRBD2 (6 bases). Germline lookup yields CDR1 WNHNN and CDR2 SYGVQD (reference sequence). The CDR3 sequence is 17 residues long. V lost 5 bases and J 1 base, leaving 19 bases between the germline ends. This chain's CDR3 is CASSTREDPRGTDTQYF. DNA for the CDR3: TGCGCCAGCAGTACCAGGGAGGACCCTAGGGGCACAGATACGCAGTATTTT.

V gene TRBV5-1 combines with J gene TRBJ1-1; D call uncertain. V gave up 5 bases and J gave up 0 bases, with 14 bases separating them. CDR1 is SGHRS, CDR2 YFSETQ, per germline. The CDR3 totals 15 residues. DNA of the CDR3: TGCGCCAGCAGTCCGACAAGTAACATGAACACTGAAGCTTTCTTT. Residues: CASSPTSNMNTEAFF.

The chain joins TRBV6-5 to TRBJ2-1; TRBD2 aligns across 14 bases. V lost 2 bases, J lost 7 bases, and 1 base stayed unmatched. Germline V gene sequence: CDR1 MNHEY, CDR2 SVGAGI. CDR3 length: 15 residues. This CDR3 reads CASSYGTSGRNEQFF. The CDR3 nucleotides are TGTGCCAGCAGTTACGGGACTAGCGGGAGAAATGAGCAGTTCTTC.

The chain couples TRBV19 to TRBJ1-1; possible D gene TRBD1, 6 bases. V dropped 3 bases and J dropped 3 bases, with 17 bases sitting between them. The CDR3 is made up of 16 amino acids. Germline V CDR1 and CDR2: LNHDA, SQIVND (reference sequence). The CDR3 DNA follows: TGTGCCAGTAGTATGTGGTCAGGGGAAGAGGACACTGAAGCTTTCTTT. Translating it yields CASSMWSGEEDTEAFF.

The sample holds one count of this clone. CDR3 nucleotides: TGTGCCAGCAGTTGGGGGAATCCAGCGGGAGATACGCAGTATTTT. Its translation is CASSWGNPAGDTQYF. This chain links TRBV7-2 with TRBJ2-3; possibly TRBD2 for D (6 bases). CDR1 SGHTA and CDR2 FQGNSA come from the germline V gene. V was cut by 6 bases and J by 5 bases, with 18 bases left in between. CDR3 length: 15 amino acids.